This T cell receptor (beta chain) was observed in a study of blood T cells in healthy people across ages. The V gene lost 0 bases and the J gene lost 2 bases, with 7 bases spanning the gap. The CDR3 runs 15 residues. Per the germline V gene, CDR1 is KGHSH and CDR2 is LQKENI. Primers used in a second PCR of about 6 to 12 cycles were a sample-barcoded 5' primer and a J-beta primer mix. Any given sample supplied a minimum of 2.5 million CDR3-containing paired-end reads. TCRdb redid the calling of the 5' RACE reads with MiXCR, one entry per CDR3 protein. Of about 780,000 distinct CDR3 sequences detected, around 45% appear once; the ten largest clones hold around a sixth. This clonotype showed up many times.

The source of this sequence is a man of 80 years or more in good health. The sequenced sample consisted of blood. J is TRBJ2-2 and V is TRBV18; possible D gene TRBD1, 6 bases. The CDR3 protein is CASSPPRGNTGELFF. Written as DNA, the CDR3 is TGTGCCAGCTCACCACCCAGGGGAAACACCGGGGAGCTGTTTTTT.